Reported below is one T cell receptor (beta chain). What it recognizes is unknown. The read is 3 residues too short to cover the CDR3 end, so that end is filled in from the germline J gene. Cervical HPV DNA detected by MY09/MY11 PCR, typed by dot-blot. This entry is derived from a study of T cells in women clearing cervical HPV infection. The overall study: Blood came at first lesion visit for cases, post-clearance for controls. Only a few women had HLA typing results available.

The study, taken as a whole, reports: T-cell numbers per sample were unknown and may explain richness differences.

CDR1 is SNHLY, CDR2 FYNNEI, per germline. V gave up 10 bases and J gave up 11 bases; unmatched junction bases: 12. This CDR3 comprises 14 residues. Produced via immunoSEQ multiplex PCR; TCRdb's table is partial and in-frame only. The sample includes tens of thousands of clones. The sequence derives from a woman aged 18-70 years with a cervical HPV16 infection that either progressed to CIN3+ or cleared (not recorded which). The sample consisted of blood buffy coat. The V and J genes are TRBV2 and TRBJ1-6; 9 bases align to TRBD1. The CDR3 spells CAIQTGGAEAPLHF. The DNA read from the CDR3 is TGTGCCATTCAAACAGGGGGCGCGGAGGCACCC.